A single sample is the source of the 11 T cell receptor beta chains below, sequenced in a study of blood T cell repertoires in COVID-19. Sequencing was performed with immunoSEQ multiplex PCR; in TCRdb, only in-frame clones are kept and a portion is missing. The profile shows about 100,000 clones, 70% to 90% of them singletons. The sequencing input was peripheral blood. The receptors stem from a human donor in a cohort sampled during active COVID-19.

The rearrangement uses TRBV20-1 and TRBJ2-1; D is uncertain. V lost 5 bases and J lost 8, with 10 bases in between. From germline, CDR1 is DFQATT and CDR2 SNEGSKA (reference sequence). The CDR3 covers 11 residues. In DNA, the CDR3 is TGCAGTGCTGAAAATTCGGATGAGCAGTTCTTC. Amino acid sequence: CSAENSDEQFF.

The chain joins TRBV11-2 to TRBJ2-1; D might be TRBD2 (5 bases). The germline CDR1 and CDR2 sequences are SGHAT and FQNNGV. This CDR3 has 14 residues. Between the trimmed V and J ends, which lost 1 base and 6 bases, there was a span of 10 bases. CDR3 sequence reads: CASSLGLAINEQFF. CDR3 sequence (DNA): TGTGCCAGCAGCTTAGGCCTAGCAATCAATGAGCAGTTCTTC.

This clone was picked up a small number of times. CDR3 sequence reads: CASSLAGGETQYF. CDR3 DNA sequence: TGTGCCAGCAGCTTAGCGGGGGGAGAAACGCAGTATTTT. The chain has TRBV7-9 and TRBJ2-3, with a weak D call TRBD2 (6 bases). The CDR3 covers 13 residues. Germline CDR1 SEHNR, CDR2 FQNEAQ (reference sequence). V lost 0 bases and J lost 9, with 10 bases in between.

The chain carries TRBV4-3 and TRBJ2-1, with 7 nucleotides matching TRBD2. This CDR3 is 14 amino acids long. Germline V lookup: CDR1 LGHNA, CDR2 YSLEER. J gave up 9 bases and V 1 base, and 6 bases lay outside the gene matches. The DNA of the CDR3 is TGCGCCAGCAGCCAAGTCGGGAGGAATGGTGAGCAGTTCTTC. This translates into CASSQVGRNGEQFF.

V usage is TRBV7-2 and J usage is TRBJ1-1; D gene ambiguous. Trimming removed 0 bases from V and 8 bases from J, with 10 bases in between. CDR1 and CDR2 (germline): SGHTA, FQGNSA. CDR3 length: 13 amino acids. DNA for the CDR3: TGTGCCAGCAGCTTAGCGTCGGCGGCGGAAGCTTTCTTT. Residues: CASSLASAAEAFF. Full variable domain (missing parts from reference TRBV7-2 and TRBJ1-1): GAGVSQSPSNKVTEKGKDVELRCDPISGHTALYWYRQSLGQGLEFLIYFQGNSAPDKSGLPSDRFSAERTGGSVSTLTIQRTQQEDSAVYLCASSLASAAEAFFGQGTRLTVV.

This CDR3 reads CASSQREGANVLTF. CDR3 DNA: TGTGCCAGCAGCCAAAGAGAAGGGGCCAACGTCCTGACTTTC. The V and J genes are TRBV3-1 (or the pseudogene TRBV3-2) and TRBJ2-6; D gene ambiguous. V was clipped by 2 bases and J by 4 bases, with 6 bases between them. This CDR3 is 14 amino acids long. Germline V gene lookup returns CDR1 LGHDT and CDR2 YNNKEL (reference sequence).

The chain is built from TRBV5-1 and TRBJ2-1; 11 nucleotides line up with TRBD2. The CDR3 contains 17 residues. Trimming took 3 bases from V and 1 from J; bases not matched to a gene: 6. Germline-derived CDR1 and CDR2 are SGHRS and YFSETQ. The CDR3 spells CASSWASGGYSYNEQFF. CDR3 DNA: TGCGCCAGCAGCTGGGCTAGCGGGGGGTATTCCTACAATGAGCAGTTCTTC.

The rearrangement links TRBV10-1 to TRBJ2-2, with a tentative D call TRBD1 (6 bases). V lost 6 bases to trimming and J lost 4 bases, with 9 bases between them. The CDR3 is 13 residues long. The V gene's germline CDR1 is WNHNN and CDR2 SYGVQD (reference sequence). CDR3 sequence reads: CASRAGATGELFF. The CDR3 DNA sequence: TGCGCCAGCAGGGCAGGGGCCACCGGGGAGCTGTTTTTT.

The chain has TRBV27 and TRBJ1-2; a possible D gene is TRBD1 (5 bases). This CDR3 has 14 residues. V dropped 0 bases and J dropped 4 bases, with 9 bases sitting between them. Germline CDR1 and CDR2: MNHEY and SMNVEV (reference sequence). The CDR3 is CASSLSAGIYGYTF. The CDR3 nucleotides read TGTGCCAGCAGTTTATCGGCAGGGATCTATGGCTACACCTTC.

V is TRBV19 and J is TRBJ1-3; 8 bases are shared with TRBD1. V lost 10 bases, J lost 5 bases, and 10 bases stayed unmatched. Germline V gives CDR1 LNHDA, CDR2 SQIVND (reference sequence). CDR3 length: 14 residues. The CDR3, as DNA: TGTGCCACCACTCAGGGGGCGATTAGAAACACCATATATTTT. Its translation is CATTQGAIRNTIYF.

The genes are TRBV7-8 and TRBJ2-1; 7 nucleotides align to TRBD2. V lost 5 bases to trimming and J lost 0 bases; unmatched junction nucleotides: 7. CDR3 size: 16 residues. The germline CDR1 and CDR2 sequences are SGHVS and FQNEAQ. DNA for the CDR3: TGTGCCAGCAGCCCCTTGGGCGGGAGCTCCTACAATGAGCAGTTCTTC. It translates to CASSPLGGSSYNEQFF.